This T cell receptor (beta chain) is from a study of blood T cell repertoires in COVID-19. Study overall: The study drew acute and convalescent COVID-19 samples from the United States, Italy and Spain. Nucleic acid was either cDNA or gDNA, and it came from T cells, B-cell-depleted T cells, or PBMCs.

After removal of 3 bases from V and 5 bases from J, the junction contained 4 bases not matched to a gene. The CDR3 sequence is 13 residues long. Germline CDR1 reads DFQATT; CDR2 reads SNEGSKA (reference sequence). Recovered status applied to Cohort 3 donors who had two consecutive negative PCRs. It also applied to those with clearance or with symptom resolution. In the authors' workflow: Amplification from reference gene primers served as the basis for estimated nucleated cell counts. Sequencing was performed with immunoSEQ multiplex PCR; in TCRdb, only in-frame clones are kept and a portion is missing. V, J and clone size are those of that table, while D and trimming were read from the DNA. Of a few hundred thousand clones detected, 84% appear once; the ten largest clones hold approximately 6.6%.

The source of this sequence is a woman aged 40 to 50 who had recovered from COVID-19. The rearrangement uses TRBV20-1 and TRBJ2-7, with 10 bases fitting TRBD2. Material for sequencing was PBMCs or T cells enriched from blood (not recorded which). CDR3 nucleotides: TGCAGTGCTAGTAAAGCGGGAGGGGACGAGCAGTACTTC. It yields the protein CSASKAGGDEQYF.